These 11 T cell receptor beta chains came from one sample sequenced in a study of T cell responses to AZD1222 COVID-19 vaccine. TCRdb keeps only in-frame clones here, not all; method: immunoSEQ multiplex PCR. The sample has over 100,000 clones; 85% to 95% are singletons. Specimen: peripheral blood, collected on day 0 of AZD1222 vaccination. The receptors shown here come from an adult in good health.

This rearrangement joins TRBV30 to TRBJ2-7; D gene ambiguous. The length of the CDR3 is 16 residues. CDR1 is GTSNPN, CDR2 SVGIG, per germline (reference sequence). V was trimmed by 6 bases and J by 0 bases, leaving 21 bases between them. The CDR3 DNA sequence: TGTGCCTGCACCAGAACAGCGACCGTTTACTCCTACGAGCAGTACTTC. Protein sequence: CACTRTATVYSYEQYF.

The V call is TRBV6-5, the J call TRBJ2-4; tentative D call: TRBD2 (6 bases). CDR3 length: 15 amino acids. Germline CDR1 reads MNHEY; CDR2 reads SVGAGI. The V end lost 10 bases, the J end lost 3 bases, and 19 bases lay between the germline ends. CDR3 loop: CATSATSSGKNIQYF. CDR3 nucleotides: TGTGCCACCTCCGCAACTAGCTCCGGCAAAAACATTCAGTACTTC.

The rearrangement uses TRBV14 and TRBJ1-2; tentatively, D is TRBD1 (5 bases). Trimming stripped 1 base from V and 3 bases from J, with 9 bases between. CDR1 and CDR2 from the germline V gene are SGHDN and FVKESK. The CDR3 sequence is 14 residues long. CDR3 nucleotides: TGTGCCAGCAGCCAAGCGGGGGGACACTATGGCTACACCTTC. The encoded protein is CASSQAGGHYGYTF. Complete variable domain (other parts from reference TRBV14 and TRBJ1-2): EAGVTQFPSHSVIEKGQTVTLRCDPISGHDNLYWYRRVMGKEIKFLLHFVKESKQDESGMPNNRFLAERTGGTYSTLKVQPAELEDSGVYFCASSQAGGHYGYTFGSGTRLTVV.

This chain joins TRBV5-1 and TRBJ2-5; a possible D gene is TRBD2 (6 bases). The V end was cut by 3 bases, the J end by 5 bases, with 11 bases between. Per the germline V gene, CDR1 is SGHRS and CDR2 is YFSETQ. This CDR3 is 13 amino acids long. The CDR3 sequence: CASSSLGGETQYF. The CDR3 nucleotides read TGCGCCAGCAGCTCCCTTGGGGGGGAGACCCAGTACTTC.

The chain carries TRBV5-1 and TRBJ1-2, with D perhaps TRBD1 (6 bases). Germline-derived CDR1 and CDR2 are SGHRS and YFSETQ. Trimming removed 0 bases from V and 6 bases from J, with 15 bases in between. The CDR3 covers 15 residues. This CDR3 reads CASSLGVGTGNGYTF. The CDR3 bases are TGCGCCAGCAGCTTGGGGGTTGGCACAGGGAATGGCTACACCTTC.

V usage is TRBV7-9 and J usage is TRBJ2-1, with TRBD2 matching 7 bases. J lost 6 bases, V lost 5 bases, and 4 bases had no gene match. This CDR3 is 13 amino acids long. Germline CDR1 reads SEHNR; CDR2 reads FQNEAQ (reference sequence). The CDR3 DNA is TGTGCCAGCAGCCTAATAGCGGGCAATGAGCAGTTCTTC. Protein sequence: CASSLIAGNEQFF.

The chain carries TRBV12-5 and TRBJ2-7, with 9 bases that match TRBD1. J gave up 3 bases and V 7 bases, and 7 bases lay outside the gene matches. Germline V gene data show CDR1 as LGHNT and CDR2 as FRNRAP. This CDR3 has 14 amino acids. DNA of the CDR3: TGTGCTAGTGTCTCCGGGACAGGGTTCTACGAGCAGTACTTC. Encoded protein: CASVSGTGFYEQYF.

This chain connects TRBV7-9 to TRBJ1-2; a possible D gene is TRBD1 (5 bases). CDR3 length equals 13 residues. CDR1 is SEHNR and CDR2 is FQNEAQ in the germline V gene (reference sequence). V was clipped by 8 bases and J by 4 bases, with 14 bases between them. CDR3 protein: CASVSDSAYGYTF. CDR3 nucleotides: TGTGCCAGCGTTTCCGACAGTGCCTATGGCTACACCTTC.

This clone was seen once. V is TRBV27 and J is TRBJ1-6; D remains ambiguous. Trimming cost V 5 bases and J 7 bases, with 9 bases left between them. Germline values: CDR1 MNHEY, CDR2 SMNVEV (reference sequence). The CDR3 spans 13 residues. The CDR3 reads CASSLLRNSPLHF. The DNA of the CDR3 is TGTGCCAGCAGTCTATTAAGAAATTCACCCCTCCACTTT.

The V and J genes are TRBV10-2 and TRBJ1-4; the match to TRBD1 covers 8 bases. In germline, CDR1 is WSHSY, CDR2 SAAADI. The trim removed 6 bases at V and 8 bases at J, leaving 8 bases unmatched. This CDR3 contains 14 residues. The CDR3 region is CASRPTGDVEKLFF. DNA for the CDR3: TGCGCCAGCAGACCGACAGGGGATGTCGAAAAACTGTTTTTT.

The chain carries TRBV2 and TRBJ2-2; D may be TRBD2 (6 bases). The germline gives CDR1 SNHLY, CDR2 FYNNEI. V shed 6 bases and J shed 5 bases, with 22 bases lying between them. CDR3 length: 17 amino acids. The CDR3 DNA is TGTGCCAGCAGAGACCTGGAGGGCCTAATAGGGACCGGGGAGCTGTTTTTT. Translating gives CASRDLEGLIGTGELFF.